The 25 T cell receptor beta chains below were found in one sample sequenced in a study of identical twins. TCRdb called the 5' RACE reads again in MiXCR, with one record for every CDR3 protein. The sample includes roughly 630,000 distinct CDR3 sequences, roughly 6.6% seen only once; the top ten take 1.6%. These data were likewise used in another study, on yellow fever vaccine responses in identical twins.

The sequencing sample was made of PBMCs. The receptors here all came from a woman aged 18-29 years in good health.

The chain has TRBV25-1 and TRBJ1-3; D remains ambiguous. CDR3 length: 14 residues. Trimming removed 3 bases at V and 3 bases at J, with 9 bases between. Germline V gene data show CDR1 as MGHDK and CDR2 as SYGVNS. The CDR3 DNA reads TGTGCCAGCAGTGATGTAGGGAATGGAAACACCATATATTTT. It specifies CASSDVGNGNTIYF.

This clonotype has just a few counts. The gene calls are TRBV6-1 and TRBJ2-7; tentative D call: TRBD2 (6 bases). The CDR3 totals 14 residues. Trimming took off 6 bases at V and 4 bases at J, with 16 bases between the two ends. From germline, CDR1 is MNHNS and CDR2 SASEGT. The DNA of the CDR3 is TGTGCCAGCAGCAGGAGGGCAGGGAGATACGAGCAGTACTTC. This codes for CASSRRAGRYEQYF.

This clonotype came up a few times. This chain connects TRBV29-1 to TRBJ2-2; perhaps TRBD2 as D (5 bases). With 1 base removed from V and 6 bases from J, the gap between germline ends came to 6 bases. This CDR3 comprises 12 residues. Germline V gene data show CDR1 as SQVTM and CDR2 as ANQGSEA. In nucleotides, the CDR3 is TGCAGCGTTGAAGGAGCGGCCGGGGAGCTGTTTTTT. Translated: CSVEGAAGELFF.

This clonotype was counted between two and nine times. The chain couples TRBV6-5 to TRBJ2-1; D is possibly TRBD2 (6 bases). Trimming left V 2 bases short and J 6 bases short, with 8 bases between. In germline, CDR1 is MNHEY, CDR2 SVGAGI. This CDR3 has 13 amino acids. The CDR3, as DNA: TGTGCCAGCAGTTACGGAGGGCCCAATGAGCAGTTCTTC. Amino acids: CASSYGGPNEQFF.

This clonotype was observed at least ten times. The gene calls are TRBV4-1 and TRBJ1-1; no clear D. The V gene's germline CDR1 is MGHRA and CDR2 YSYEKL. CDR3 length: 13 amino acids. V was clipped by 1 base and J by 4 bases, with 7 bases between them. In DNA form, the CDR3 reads TGCGCCAGCAGCCAAGTAGCGGGCACTGAAGCTTTCTTT. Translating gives CASSQVAGTEAFF.

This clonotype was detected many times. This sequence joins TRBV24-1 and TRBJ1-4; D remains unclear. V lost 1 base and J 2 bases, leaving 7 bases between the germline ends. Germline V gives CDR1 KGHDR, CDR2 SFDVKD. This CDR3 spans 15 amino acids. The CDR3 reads CATSDFEVTNEKLFF. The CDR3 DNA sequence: TGTGCCACCAGTGATTTCGAGGTGACTAATGAAAAACTGTTTTTT.

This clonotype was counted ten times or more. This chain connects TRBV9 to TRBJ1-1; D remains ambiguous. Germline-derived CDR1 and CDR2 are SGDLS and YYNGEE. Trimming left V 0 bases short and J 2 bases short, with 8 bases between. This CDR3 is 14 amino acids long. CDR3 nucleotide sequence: TGTGCCAGCAGCGTAGGTAACAGCAACACTGAAGCTTTCTTT. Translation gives CASSVGNSNTEAFF.

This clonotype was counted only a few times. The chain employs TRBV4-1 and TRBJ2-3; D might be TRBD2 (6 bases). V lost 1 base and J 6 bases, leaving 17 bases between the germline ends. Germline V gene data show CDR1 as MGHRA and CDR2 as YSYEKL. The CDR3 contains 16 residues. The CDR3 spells CASSQVPRGRMDTQYF. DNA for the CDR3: TGCGCCAGCAGCCAAGTCCCCCGGGGGAGAATGGATACGCAGTATTTT.

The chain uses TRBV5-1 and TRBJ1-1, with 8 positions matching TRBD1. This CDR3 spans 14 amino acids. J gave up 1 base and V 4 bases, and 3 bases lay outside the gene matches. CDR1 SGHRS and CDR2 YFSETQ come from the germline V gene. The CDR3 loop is CASSVQGENTEAFF. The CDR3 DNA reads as TGCGCCAGCAGCGTACAGGGGGAGAACACTGAAGCTTTCTTT.

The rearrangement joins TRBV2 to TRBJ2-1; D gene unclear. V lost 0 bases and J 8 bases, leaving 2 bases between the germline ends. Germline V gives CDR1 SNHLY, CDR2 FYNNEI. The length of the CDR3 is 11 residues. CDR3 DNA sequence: TGTGCCAGCAGTGAAGCGGATGAGCAGTTCTTC. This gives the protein CASSEADEQFF.

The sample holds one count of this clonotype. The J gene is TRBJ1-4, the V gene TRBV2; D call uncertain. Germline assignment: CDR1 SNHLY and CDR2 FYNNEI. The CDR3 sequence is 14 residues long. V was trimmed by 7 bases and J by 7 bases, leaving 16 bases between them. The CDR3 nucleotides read TGTGCCAGCACAGTGGGCCCTTCCGGTGAAAAACTGTTTTTT. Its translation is CASTVGPSGEKLFF.

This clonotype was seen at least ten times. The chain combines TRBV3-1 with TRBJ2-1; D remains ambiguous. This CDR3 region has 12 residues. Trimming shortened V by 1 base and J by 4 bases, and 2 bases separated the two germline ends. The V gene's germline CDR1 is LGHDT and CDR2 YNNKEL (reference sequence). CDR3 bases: TGTGCCAGCAGCCAAGGGTACAATGAGCAGTTCTTC. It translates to CASSQGYNEQFF.

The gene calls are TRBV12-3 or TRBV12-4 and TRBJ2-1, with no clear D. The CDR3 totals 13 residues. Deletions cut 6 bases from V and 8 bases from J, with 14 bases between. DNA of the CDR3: TGTGCCAGCAGCCAAGGACGGACGCATGAGCAGTTCTTC. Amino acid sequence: CASSQGRTHEQFF.

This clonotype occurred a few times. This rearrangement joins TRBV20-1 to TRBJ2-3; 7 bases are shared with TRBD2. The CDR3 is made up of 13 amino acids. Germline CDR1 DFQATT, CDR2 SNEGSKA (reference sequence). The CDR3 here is CSPLADNTDTQYF. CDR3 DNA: TGCAGCCCCCTAGCGGACAACACAGATACGCAGTATTTT.

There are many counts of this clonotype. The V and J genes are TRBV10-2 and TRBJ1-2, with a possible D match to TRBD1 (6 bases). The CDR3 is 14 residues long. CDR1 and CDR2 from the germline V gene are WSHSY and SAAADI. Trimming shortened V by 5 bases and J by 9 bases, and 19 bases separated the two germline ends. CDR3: CASSQGQGVGRYTF. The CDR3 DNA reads TGCGCCAGCAGTCAGGGGCAGGGAGTTGGCCGCTACACCTTC.

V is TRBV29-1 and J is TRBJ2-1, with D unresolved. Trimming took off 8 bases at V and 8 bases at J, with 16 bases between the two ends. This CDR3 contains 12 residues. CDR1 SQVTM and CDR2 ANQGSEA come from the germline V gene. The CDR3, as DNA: TGCAGCCTCCTGACTGAGGTCCATGAGCAGTTCTTC. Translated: CSLLTEVHEQFF.

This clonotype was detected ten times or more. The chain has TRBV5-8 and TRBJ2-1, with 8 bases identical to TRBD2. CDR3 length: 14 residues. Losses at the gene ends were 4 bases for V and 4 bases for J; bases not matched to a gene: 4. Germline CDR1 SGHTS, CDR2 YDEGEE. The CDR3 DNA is TGTGCCAGCAGCCGGGAGGGCCGGTACAATGAGCAGTTCTTC. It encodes CASSREGRYNEQFF. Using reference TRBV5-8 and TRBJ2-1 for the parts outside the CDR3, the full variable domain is EAGVTQSPTHLIKTRGQQATLRCSPISGHTSVYWYQQALGLGLQFLLWYDEGEERNRGNFPPRFSGRQFPNYSSELNVNALELEDSALYLCASSREGRYNEQFFGPGTRLTVL.

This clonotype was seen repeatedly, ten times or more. In DNA form, the CDR3 reads TGTGCCAGCAGCCGACTCACCAACACCGGGGAGCTGTTTTTT. This codes for CASSRLTNTGELFF. This sequence joins TRBV6-1 and TRBJ2-2; D gene ambiguous. The CDR3 has 14 residues. Germline CDR1 reads MNHNS; CDR2 reads SASEGT. Trimming pared 6 bases from V and 2 bases from J, leaving 10 bases between.

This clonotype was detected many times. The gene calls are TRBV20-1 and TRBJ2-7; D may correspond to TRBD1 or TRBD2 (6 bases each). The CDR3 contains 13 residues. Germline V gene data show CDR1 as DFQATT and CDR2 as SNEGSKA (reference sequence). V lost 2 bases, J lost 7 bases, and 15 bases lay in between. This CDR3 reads CSARRGTGREQYF. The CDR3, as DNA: TGCAGTGCTAGAAGGGGTACAGGGAGGGAGCAGTACTTC.

CDR3: CASSDHTGETQYF. Written as DNA, the CDR3 is TGTGCCAGCAGTGACCACACGGGGGAGACCCAGTACTTC. This chain links TRBV6-4 with TRBJ2-5, with D maybe TRBD2 (5 bases). The CDR3 is 13 amino acids. Germline CDR1 reads MRHNA; CDR2 reads SNTAGT. V lost 2 bases and J 5 bases, leaving 9 bases between the germline ends.

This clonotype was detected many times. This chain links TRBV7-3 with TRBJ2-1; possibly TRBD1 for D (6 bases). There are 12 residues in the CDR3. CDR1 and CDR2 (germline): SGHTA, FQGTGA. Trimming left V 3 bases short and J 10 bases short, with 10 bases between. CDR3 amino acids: CASSLSGTEQFF. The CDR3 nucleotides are TGTGCCAGCAGCTTGTCCGGGACAGAGCAGTTCTTC.

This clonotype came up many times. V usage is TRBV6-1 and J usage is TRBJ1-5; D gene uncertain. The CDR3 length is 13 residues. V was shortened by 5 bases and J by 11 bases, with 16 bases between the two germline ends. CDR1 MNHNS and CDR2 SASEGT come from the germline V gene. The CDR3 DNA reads TGTGCCAGCAGTCCCACAAGAATCCAGGCCCAGCATTTT. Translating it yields CASSPTRIQAQHF.

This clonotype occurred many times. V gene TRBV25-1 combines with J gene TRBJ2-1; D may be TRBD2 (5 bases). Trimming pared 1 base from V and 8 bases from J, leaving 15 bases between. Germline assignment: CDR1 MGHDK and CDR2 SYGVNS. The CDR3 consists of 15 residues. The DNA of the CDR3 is TGTGCCAGCAGTGAATGGGGAGACTCCCTATATGAGCAGTTCTTC. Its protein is CASSEWGDSLYEQFF.

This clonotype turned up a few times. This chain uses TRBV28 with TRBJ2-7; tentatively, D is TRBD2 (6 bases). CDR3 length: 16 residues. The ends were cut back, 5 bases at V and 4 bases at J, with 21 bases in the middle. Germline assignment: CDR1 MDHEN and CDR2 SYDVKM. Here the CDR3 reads CASSPNPAAGQYEQYF. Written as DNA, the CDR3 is TGTGCCAGCAGTCCCAACCCCGCAGCGGGTCAGTACGAGCAGTACTTC.

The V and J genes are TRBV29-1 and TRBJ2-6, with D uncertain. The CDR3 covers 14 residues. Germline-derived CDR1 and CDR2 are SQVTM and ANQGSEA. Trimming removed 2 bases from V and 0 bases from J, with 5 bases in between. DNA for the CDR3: TGCAGCGTTGAACTGGTCTCTGGGGCCAACGTCCTGACTTTC. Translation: CSVELVSGANVLTF.